These 4 T cell receptor beta chains came from one sample sequenced in a study of vaccination effects on CD4 cells after COVID-19. TCRdb's copy holds only in-frame clones and misses some; the assay was immunoSEQ multiplex PCR. Among about 23,000 clones listed, 73% were seen once. The antigens these receptors bind are not known. Antigen-specific CD4+ T cell clonotypes were called by their expansion after viral peptide-pool culture in ViraFEST. The authors isolated CD4+ T cells after nine to eleven days of culture. Having tested negative for nucleocapsid antibodies, the vaccine recipients showed no prior SARS-CoV-2 infection. The sample in question was CD4+ T cells from PBMCs cultured with SARS-CoV-2 spike peptides, obtained before COVID-19 vaccination. The receptor set was obtained from a human donor who received a COVID-19 vaccine.

The gene calls are TRBV19 and TRBJ1-4; possibly TRBD1 for D (5 bases). The germline CDR1 and CDR2 sequences are LNHDA and SQIVND (reference sequence). The CDR3 length is 14 residues. V lost 1 base and J 8 bases, leaving 11 bases between the germline ends. The CDR3 protein is CASSIGQGGEKLFF. CDR3 nucleotides: TGTGCCAGTAGTATAGGGCAGGGTGGAGAAAAACTGTTTTTT.

Only a few counts were recorded for this clone. The rearrangement links TRBV11-2 to TRBJ2-1; no definite D call. The germline V gene encodes CDR1 SGHAT and CDR2 FQNNGV. This CDR3 region has 14 residues. The ends were cut back, 0 bases at V and 14 bases at J, with 17 bases in the middle. DNA for the CDR3: TGTGCCAGCAGCTTAGATCAAGGAACCCCGAGGAAGTTCTTC. It codes for CASSLDQGTPRKFF.

This clone appeared a single time. The chain carries TRBV6-1 and TRBJ1-1; D uncertain. V was pared by 2 bases and J by 8 bases, with 9 bases between. Germline lookup yields CDR1 MNHNS and CDR2 SASEGT. This CDR3 is 12 amino acids long. The CDR3 sequence: CASSETRGEAFF. CDR3 nucleotides: TGTGCCAGCAGTGAAACCCGAGGGGAAGCTTTCTTT.

This clone was observed a few times. The rearrangement uses TRBV5-5 and TRBJ2-3; D possibly corresponds to TRBD1 (6 bases). The V gene's germline CDR1 is SGHKS and CDR2 YYEKEE (reference sequence). V gave up 1 base and J gave up 5 bases, with 8 bases separating them. This CDR3 spans 13 amino acids. In DNA form, the CDR3 reads TGTGCCAGCAGCTTGAGAGGGGGAGATACGCAGTATTTT. This gives the protein CASSLRGGDTQYF.